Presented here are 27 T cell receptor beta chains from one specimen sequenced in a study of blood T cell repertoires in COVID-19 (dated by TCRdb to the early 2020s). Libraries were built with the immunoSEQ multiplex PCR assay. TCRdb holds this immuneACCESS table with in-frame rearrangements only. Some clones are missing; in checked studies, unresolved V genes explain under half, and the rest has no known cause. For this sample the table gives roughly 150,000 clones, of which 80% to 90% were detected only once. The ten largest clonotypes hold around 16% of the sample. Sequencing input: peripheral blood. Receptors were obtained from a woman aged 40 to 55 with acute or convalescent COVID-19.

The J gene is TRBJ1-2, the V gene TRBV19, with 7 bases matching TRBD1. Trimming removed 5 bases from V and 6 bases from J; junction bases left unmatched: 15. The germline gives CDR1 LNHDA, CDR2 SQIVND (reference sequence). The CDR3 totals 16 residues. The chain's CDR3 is CASSPVGGGASDGYTF. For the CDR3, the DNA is TGTGCCAGTAGTCCCGTCGGAGGGGGCGCCTCGGATGGCTACACCTTC. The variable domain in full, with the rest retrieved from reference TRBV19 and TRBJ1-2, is DGGITQSPKYLFRKEGQNVTLSCEQNLNHDAMYWYRQDPGQGLRLIYYSQIVNDFQKGDIAEGYSVSREKKESFPLTVTSAQKNPTAFYLCASSPVGGGASDGYTFGSGTRLTVV.

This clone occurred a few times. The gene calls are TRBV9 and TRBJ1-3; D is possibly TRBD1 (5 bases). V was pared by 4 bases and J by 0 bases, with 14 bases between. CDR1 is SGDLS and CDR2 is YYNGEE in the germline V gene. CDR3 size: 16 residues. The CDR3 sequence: CASSPQAAHSGNTIYF. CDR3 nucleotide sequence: TGTGCCAGCAGCCCACAGGCCGCCCACTCTGGAAACACCATATATTTT.

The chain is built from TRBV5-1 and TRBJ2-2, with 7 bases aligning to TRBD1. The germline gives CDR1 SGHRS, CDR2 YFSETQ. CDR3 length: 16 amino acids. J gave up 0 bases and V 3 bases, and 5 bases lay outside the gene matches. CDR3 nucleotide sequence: TGCGCCAGCAGCTCACGACAGGGTACGAACACCGGGGAGCTGTTTTTT. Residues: CASSSRQGTNTGELFF. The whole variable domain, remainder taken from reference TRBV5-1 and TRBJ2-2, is KAGVTQTPRYLIKTRGQQVTLSCSPISGHRSVSWYQQTPGQGLQFLFEYFSETQRNKGNFPGRFSGRQFSNSRSEMNVSTLELGDSALYLCASSSRQGTNTGELFFGEGSRLTVL.

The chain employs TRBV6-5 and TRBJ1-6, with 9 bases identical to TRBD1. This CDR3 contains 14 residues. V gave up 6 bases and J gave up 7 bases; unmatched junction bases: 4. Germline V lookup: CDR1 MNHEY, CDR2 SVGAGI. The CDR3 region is CASRTGGENSPLHF. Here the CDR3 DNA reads TGTGCCAGCAGGACAGGGGGAGAAAATTCACCCCTCCACTTT.

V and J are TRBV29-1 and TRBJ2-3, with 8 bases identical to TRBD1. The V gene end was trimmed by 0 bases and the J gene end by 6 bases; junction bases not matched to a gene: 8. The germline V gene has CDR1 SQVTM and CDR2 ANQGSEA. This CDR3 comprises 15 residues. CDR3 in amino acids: CSVEDRGQLGDTQYF. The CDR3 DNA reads TGCAGCGTTGAAGACAGGGGGCAGCTAGGGGATACGCAGTATTTT.

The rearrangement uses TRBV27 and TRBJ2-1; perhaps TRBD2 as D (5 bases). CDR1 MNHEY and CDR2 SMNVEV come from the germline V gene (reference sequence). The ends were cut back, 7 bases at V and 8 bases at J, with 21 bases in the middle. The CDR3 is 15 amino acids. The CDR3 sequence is CASKPGNVVSDEQFF. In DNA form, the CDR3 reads TGTGCCAGCAAGCCCGGGAATGTAGTATCCGATGAGCAGTTCTTC.

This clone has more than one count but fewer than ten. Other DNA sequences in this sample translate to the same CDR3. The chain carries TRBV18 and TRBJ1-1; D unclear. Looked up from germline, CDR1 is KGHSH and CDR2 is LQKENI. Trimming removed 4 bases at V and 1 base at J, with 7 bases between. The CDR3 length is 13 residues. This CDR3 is CASSRDKNTEAFF. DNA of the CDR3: TGTGCCAGCTCACGCGACAAGAACACTGAAGCTTTCTTT.

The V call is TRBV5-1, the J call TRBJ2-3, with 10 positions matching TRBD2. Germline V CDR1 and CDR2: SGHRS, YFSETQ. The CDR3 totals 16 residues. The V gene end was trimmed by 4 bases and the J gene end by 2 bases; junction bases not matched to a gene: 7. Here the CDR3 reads CASSAELAGNTDTQYF. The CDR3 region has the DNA TGCGCCAGCAGCGCCGAACTAGCGGGAAACACAGATACGCAGTATTTT.

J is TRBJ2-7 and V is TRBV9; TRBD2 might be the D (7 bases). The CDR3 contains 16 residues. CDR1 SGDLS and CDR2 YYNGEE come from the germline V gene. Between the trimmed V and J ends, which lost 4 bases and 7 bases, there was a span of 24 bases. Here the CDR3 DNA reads TGTGCCAGCAGCCCTCATCGGGGGCGGGGGATCCGAGAGCAGTACTTC. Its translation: CASSPHRGRGIREQYF.

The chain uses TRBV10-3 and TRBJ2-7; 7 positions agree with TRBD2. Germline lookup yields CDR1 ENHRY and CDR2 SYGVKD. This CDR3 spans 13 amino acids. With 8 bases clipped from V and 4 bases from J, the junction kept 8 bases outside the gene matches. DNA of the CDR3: TGTGCCATCCGCCCCCGGGGAGGGTACGAGCAGTACTTC. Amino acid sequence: CAIRPRGGYEQYF.

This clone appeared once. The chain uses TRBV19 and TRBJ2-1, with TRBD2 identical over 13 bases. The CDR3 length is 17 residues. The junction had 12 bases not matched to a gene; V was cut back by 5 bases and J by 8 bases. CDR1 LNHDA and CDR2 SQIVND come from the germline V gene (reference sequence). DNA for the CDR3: TGTGCCAGTAGTTTAAAGATCGGGACTAGCGGGATTTATGAGCAGTTCTTC. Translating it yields CASSLKIGTSGIYEQFF.

CDR3 DNA sequence: TGTGCCAGCAGCCAGACCGGGGGGCCTAATGAAAAACTGTTTTTT. Translation: CASSQTGGPNEKLFF. The chain joins TRBV2 to TRBJ1-4; D might be TRBD1 (6 bases). The V end was cut by 6 bases, the J end by 3 bases, with 14 bases between. The length of the CDR3 is 15 residues. Per germline, CDR1 SNHLY and CDR2 FYNNEI.

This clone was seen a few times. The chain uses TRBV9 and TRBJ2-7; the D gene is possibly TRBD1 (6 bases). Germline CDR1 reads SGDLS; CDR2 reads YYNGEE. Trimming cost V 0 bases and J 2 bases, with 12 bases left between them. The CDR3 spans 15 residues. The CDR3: CASSVGQGIAYEQYF. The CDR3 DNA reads TGTGCCAGCAGCGTAGGCCAGGGGATAGCCTACGAGCAGTACTTC.

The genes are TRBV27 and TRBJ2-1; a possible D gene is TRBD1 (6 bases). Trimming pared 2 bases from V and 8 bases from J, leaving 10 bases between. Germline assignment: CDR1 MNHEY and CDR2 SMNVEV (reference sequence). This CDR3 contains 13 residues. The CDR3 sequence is CASSLEWGHEQFF. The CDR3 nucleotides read TGTGCCAGCAGTTTAGAGTGGGGGCATGAGCAGTTCTTC.

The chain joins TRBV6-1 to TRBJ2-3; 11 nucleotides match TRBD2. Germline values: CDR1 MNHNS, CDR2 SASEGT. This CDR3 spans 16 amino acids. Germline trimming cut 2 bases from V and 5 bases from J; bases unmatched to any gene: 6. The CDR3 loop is CASSELAGGPLDTQYF. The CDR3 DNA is TGTGCCAGCAGTGAATTAGCGGGAGGGCCATTAGATACGCAGTATTTT.

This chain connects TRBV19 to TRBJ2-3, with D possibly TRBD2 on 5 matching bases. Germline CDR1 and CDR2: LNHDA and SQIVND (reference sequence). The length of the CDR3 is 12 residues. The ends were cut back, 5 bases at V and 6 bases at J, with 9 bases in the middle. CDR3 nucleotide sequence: TGTGCCAGTAGTGTCGGACTCGATACGCAGTATTTT. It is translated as CASSVGLDTQYF. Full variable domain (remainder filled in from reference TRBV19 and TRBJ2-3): DGGITQSPKYLFRKEGQNVTLSCEQNLNHDAMYWYRQDPGQGLRLIYYSQIVNDFQKGDIAEGYSVSREKKESFPLTVTSAQKNPTAFYLCASSVGLDTQYFGPGTRLTVL.

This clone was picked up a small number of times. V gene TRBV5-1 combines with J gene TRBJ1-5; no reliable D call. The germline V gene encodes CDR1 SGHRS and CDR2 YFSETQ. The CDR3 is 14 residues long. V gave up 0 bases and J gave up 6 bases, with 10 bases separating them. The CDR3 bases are TGCGCCAGCAGCTTGGGACCCGGGATTCAGCCCCAGCATTTT. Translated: CASSLGPGIQPQHF.

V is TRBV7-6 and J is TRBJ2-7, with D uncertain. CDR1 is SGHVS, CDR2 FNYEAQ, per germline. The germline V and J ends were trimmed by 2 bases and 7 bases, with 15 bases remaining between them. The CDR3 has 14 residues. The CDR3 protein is CASSLSAIFGEQYF. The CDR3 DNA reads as TGTGCCAGCAGCTTAAGCGCAATCTTCGGGGAGCAGTACTTC.

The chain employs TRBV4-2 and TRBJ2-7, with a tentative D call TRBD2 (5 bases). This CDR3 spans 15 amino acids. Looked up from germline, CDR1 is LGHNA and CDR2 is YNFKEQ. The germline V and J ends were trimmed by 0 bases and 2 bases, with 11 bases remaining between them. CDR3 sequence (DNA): TGTGCCAGCAGCCAAGAGCAAGCGGCCACCTACGAGCAGTACTTC. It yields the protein CASSQEQAATYEQYF.

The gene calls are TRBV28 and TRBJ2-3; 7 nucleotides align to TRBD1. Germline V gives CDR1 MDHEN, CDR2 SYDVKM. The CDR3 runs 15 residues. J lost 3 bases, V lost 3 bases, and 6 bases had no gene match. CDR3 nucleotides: TGTGCCAGCAGTTTCGAGGGGGCGAAGACAGATACGCAGTATTTT. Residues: CASSFEGAKTDTQYF.

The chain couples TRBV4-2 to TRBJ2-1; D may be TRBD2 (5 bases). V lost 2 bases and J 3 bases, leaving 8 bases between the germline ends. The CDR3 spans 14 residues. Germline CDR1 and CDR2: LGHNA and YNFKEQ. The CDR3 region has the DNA TGTGCCAGCAGCCAATCCCGGGACTACAATGAGCAGTTCTTC. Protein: CASSQSRDYNEQFF.

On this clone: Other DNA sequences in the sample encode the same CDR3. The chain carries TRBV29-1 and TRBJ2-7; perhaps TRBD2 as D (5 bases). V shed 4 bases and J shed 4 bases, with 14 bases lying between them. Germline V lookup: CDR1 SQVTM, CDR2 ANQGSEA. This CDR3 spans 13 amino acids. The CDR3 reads CSVGGPPLYEQYF. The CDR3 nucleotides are TGCAGCGTTGGCGGGCCCCCCCTTTACGAGCAGTACTTC.

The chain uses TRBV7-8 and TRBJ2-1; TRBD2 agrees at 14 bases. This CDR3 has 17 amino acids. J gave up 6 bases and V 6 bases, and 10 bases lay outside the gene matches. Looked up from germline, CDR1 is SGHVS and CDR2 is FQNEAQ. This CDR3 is CASRIIRGTSGSNEQFF. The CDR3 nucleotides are TGTGCCAGCAGAATCATCCGGGGGACTAGCGGGAGCAATGAGCAGTTCTTC.

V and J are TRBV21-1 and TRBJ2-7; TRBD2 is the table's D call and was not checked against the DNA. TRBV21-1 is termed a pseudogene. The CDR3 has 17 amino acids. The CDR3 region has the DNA TGTGCCAGCAGCAAAGGAAGAGGGAGGGGGTGTCGGGGCGAGCAGTACTTC. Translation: CASSKGRGRGCRGEQYF.

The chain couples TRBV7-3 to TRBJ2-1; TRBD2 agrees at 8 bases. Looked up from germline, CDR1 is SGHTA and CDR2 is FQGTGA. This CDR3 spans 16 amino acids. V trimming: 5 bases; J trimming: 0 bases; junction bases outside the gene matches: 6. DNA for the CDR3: TGTGCCAGCAGCCCTCAAGCGGGAGACTCCTACAATGAGCAGTTCTTC. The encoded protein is CASSPQAGDSYNEQFF.

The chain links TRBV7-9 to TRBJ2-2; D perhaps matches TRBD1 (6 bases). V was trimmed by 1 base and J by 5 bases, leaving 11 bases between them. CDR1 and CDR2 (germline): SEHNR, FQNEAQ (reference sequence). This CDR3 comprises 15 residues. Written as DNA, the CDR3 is TGTGCCAGCAGCTTAGAGGGGACATTTACCGGGGAGCTGTTTTTT. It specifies CASSLEGTFTGELFF.

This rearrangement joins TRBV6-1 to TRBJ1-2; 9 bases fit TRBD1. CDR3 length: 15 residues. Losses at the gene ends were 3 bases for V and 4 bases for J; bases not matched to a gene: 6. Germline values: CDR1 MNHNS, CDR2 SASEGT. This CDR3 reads CASSERTGAFYGYTF. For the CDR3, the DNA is TGTGCCAGCAGTGAGCGGACAGGGGCATTCTATGGCTACACCTTC.